Below, 9 T cell receptor beta chains from the same sample are listed, as sequenced in a study of neurological immune-mediated disorders. TCRdb recomputed calls from the 5' RACE reads with MiXCR, one row per CDR3 protein. Of 60,000 to 85,000 distinct CDR3 sequences in the sample, roughly 4.9% were seen once. The specimen was PBMCs. These TCRs come from a woman aged 65 to 85 with multiple sclerosis.

This clonotype was detected many times. The J gene is TRBJ1-1, the V gene TRBV27; D gene ambiguous. Germline values: CDR1 MNHEY, CDR2 SMNVEV (reference sequence). Trimming cost V 4 bases and J 2 bases, with 11 bases left between them. The CDR3 extends over 14 amino acids. CDR3 nucleotide sequence: TGTGCCAGCAGTTACGTAGGAGGTAACACTGAAGCTTTCTTT. Its protein is CASSYVGGNTEAFF.

This clonotype was seen repeatedly, ten times or more. The rearrangement joins TRBV12-3 or TRBV12-4 to TRBJ1-1, with TRBD1 identical over 10 bases. Germline trimming cut 5 bases from V and 0 bases from J; bases unmatched to any gene: 6. The CDR3 is 16 residues long. Here the CDR3 reads CASSPTGGRMNTEAFF. The DNA for the CDR3 is TGTGCCAGCAGTCCGACAGGGGGCCGGATGAACACTGAAGCTTTCTTT.

This clonotype was found many times. CDR3 amino acids: CAISGETNTGELFF. DNA of the CDR3: TGTGCCATCAGTGGCGAGACGAACACCGGGGAGCTGTTTTTT. The J gene is TRBJ2-2, the V gene TRBV10-3; D ambiguous. The CDR3 is 14 amino acids. Looked up from germline, CDR1 is ENHRY and CDR2 is SYGVKD. V lost 4 bases and J lost 0, with 6 bases in between.

This clonotype was detected a few times. The chain links TRBV29-1 to TRBJ2-5, with D unresolved. Between the trimmed V and J ends, which lost 7 bases and 2 bases, there was a span of 8 bases. The CDR3 runs to 11 residues. In germline, CDR1 is SQVTM, CDR2 ANQGSEA. CDR3 in DNA: TGCAGCGCTACAAGTCAAGAGACCCAGTACTTC. This translates into CSATSQETQYF.

V and J are TRBV20-1 and TRBJ2-3, with 10 nucleotides matching TRBD1. This CDR3 spans 15 amino acids. The V gene's germline CDR1 is DFQATT and CDR2 SNEGSKA (reference sequence). The V gene end was trimmed by 0 bases and the J gene end by 8 bases; junction bases not matched to a gene: 8. In DNA form, the CDR3 reads TGCAGTGCTAGAGACGGGACAGGGGATGTCGGTACGCAGTATTTT. As protein: CSARDGTGDVGTQYF.

This clonotype occurred many times. This chain uses TRBV20-1 with TRBJ1-4, with 8 bases identical to TRBD1. The CDR3 spans 12 residues. Germline-derived CDR1 and CDR2 are DFQATT and SNEGSKA (reference sequence). J was trimmed by 8 bases and V by 3 bases; bases with no gene match: 2. The CDR3 DNA is TGCAGTGCTAGCTACAGGGGGGAAAAACTGTTTTTT. Amino acid sequence: CSASYRGEKLFF.

This clonotype showed up many times. This chain connects TRBV5-5 to TRBJ2-1; 11 nucleotides align to TRBD2. Trimming took 4 bases from V and 5 from J; bases not matched to a gene: 8. The CDR3 runs to 16 residues. Germline V lookup: CDR1 SGHKS, CDR2 YYEKEE (reference sequence). The CDR3 reads CASSVPTSGKDNEQFF. The CDR3 nucleotides read TGTGCCAGCAGCGTACCGACTAGCGGGAAGGACAATGAGCAGTTCTTC.

This clonotype has a count of ten or more. The V call is TRBV12-3 or TRBV12-4, the J call TRBJ2-1; 7 nucleotides align to TRBD1. The V and J ends lost 6 bases and 10 bases, in that order; junction bases with no gene match: 12. CDR3 length equals 14 residues. In nucleotides, the CDR3 is TGTGCCAGCAGCCCAGCTCCAACAGGGGTAGAGCAGTTCTTC. This gives the protein CASSPAPTGVEQFF.

There are many counts of this clonotype. The chain is built from TRBV27 and TRBJ2-1, with 8 bases fitting TRBD1. CDR1 MNHEY and CDR2 SMNVEV come from the germline V gene (reference sequence). V lost 5 bases and J lost 4; bases outside the gene matches: 10. The CDR3 runs to 16 residues. The CDR3, as DNA: TGTGCCAGCAGTACTAAGACAGGGGCGGGTTACAATGAGCAGTTCTTC. It is translated as CASSTKTGAGYNEQFF.